The TCR beta chain described here comes from a study of shared clonotypes between healthy human individuals. On this clone itself: Its cognate antigen is unknown.

The repertoire was sequenced with immunoSEQ multiplex PCR; TCRdb's copy has only in-frame clones and lacks some. The repertoire holds 980,000 or so clones, with 76% as singletons. General study points: Rarefaction curves obtained for sorted subsets showed sequencing incomplete despite large depth. Sampling covered nothing but blood. Tissue TCR repertoires likely differ from those found in blood.

V lost 0 bases and J lost 0, with 8 bases in between. CDR1 and CDR2 from the germline V gene are KGHSH and LQKENI. The CDR3 is 15 amino acids. Sequenced sample: memory CD4+ T cells sorted from blood. The subset denotes: CD45RA-negative fraction. The rearrangement joins TRBV18 to TRBJ1-1; no firm D call. The receptor's source is a man aged 18-30 years in good health. In nucleotides, the CDR3 is TGTGCCAGCTCACCACCTCCGGGGATGAACACTGAAGCTTTCTTT. Its translation: CASSPPPGMNTEAFF.